The rows below give T cell receptor beta chains drawn from one sample of a study of regulatory T cells in long-lasting Graves disease. TCRdb analysed the multiplex PCR reads with MiXCR anew, one entry per CDR3 protein. This table holds about 560,000 distinct CDR3 sequences, 15% to 20% found once. The same sample was also studied in work on T cells in Graves' hyperthyroidism and ophthalmopathy.

The sequences come from peripheral blood mononuclear cells (PBMCs), collected at new diagnosis, from a patient treated with antithyroid drugs. Receptors were obtained from a man aged 18 to 29 with Graves disease. The CDR3 runs from the conserved cysteine through the conserved F or W. D genes are given only for firm matches. Clone size is shown for a subset of rows, as once, few, many or a class of expanded clone.

v_gene	abundance	j_gene	d_gene	CDR3aa	CDR3nt
TRBV10-1	few	TRBJ2-3	NA	CASSDGQQTTDTQYF	TGCGCCAGCAGTGACGGACAGCAGACCACAGATACGCAGTATTTT
TRBV11-1	NA	TRBJ2-7	TRBD1	CASSSRDRARPYEQYF	TGTGCCAGCAGCTCCCGCGACAGGGCCCGCCCCTACGAGCAGTACTTC
TRBV6-1	many	TRBJ1-1	NA	CASSRFQGNEAFF	TGTGCCAGCAGTAGATTTCAAGGGAATGAAGCTTTCTTT
TRBV3-1	NA	TRBJ1-2	TRBD1	CASRDRGNYGYTF	TGTGCCAGCCGGGACAGGGGGAACTATGGCTACACCTTC
TRBV6-4	few	TRBJ2-3	TRBD1	CASRDSVRADTQYF	TGTGCCAGCCGGGACAGCGTGAGAGCAGATACGCAGTATTTT
TRBV27	NA	TRBJ2-7	NA	CASSFLGPPYEQYF	TGTGCCAGCAGCTTTCTGGGACCGCCCTACGAGCAGTACTTC
TRBV15	many	TRBJ2-7	NA	CATSIEAGAYYEQYF	TGTGCCACCAGCATCGAGGCAGGTGCCTACTACGAGCAGTACTTC
TRBV7-3	few	TRBJ2-5	NA	CASSARALETQYF	TGTGCCAGCAGCGCTAGGGCTCTTGAGACCCAGTACTTC
TRBV28	many	TRBJ2-2	NA	CASSPPAEGSTGELFF	TGTGCCAGCAGCCCTCCTGCGGAGGGTAGCACCGGGGAGCTGTTTTTT
TRBV12-3/TRBV12-4	many	TRBJ1-1	NA	CATRPDRESAEAFF	TGTGCCACCCGACCCGACAGAGAGAGCGCTGAAGCTTTCTTT
TRBV6-5	few	TRBJ1-3	NA	CASSYLDSGNTIYF	TGTGCCAGCAGTTACCTGGACTCTGGAAACACCATATATTTT
TRBV27	once	TRBJ2-2	NA	CASSPTGIRSTGELFF	TGTGCCAGCAGTCCAACAGGGATAAGGAGCACCGGGGAGCTGTTTTTT
TRBV6-1	once	TRBJ2-7	TRBD2	CASSRTSGIEQYF	TGTGCCAGCAGCCGGACTAGCGGGATCGAGCAGTACTTC
TRBV28	many	TRBJ2-1	NA	CASSFSGIRGNEQFF	TGTGCCAGCAGTTTCTCAGGGATCAGGGGCAATGAGCAGTTCTTC
TRBV3-1	NA	TRBJ2-4	NA	CASSQEEGLAAKNIQYF	TGTGCCAGCAGCCAAGAAGAGGGCCTCGCGGCCAAAAACATTCAGTACTTC
TRBV6-5	many	TRBJ2-7	NA	CASSYTQGFSYEQYF	TGTGCCAGCAGTTACACGCAGGGATTCTCCTACGAGCAGTACTTC
TRBV18	few	TRBJ2-7	NA	CASSPTPTLSQGVEFEQYF	TGTGCCAGCTCACCTACCCCGACTCTGTCACAAGGGGTGGAGTTCGAGCAGTACTTC
TRBV20-1	few	TRBJ1-5	NA	CSARSSNQPQHF	TGCAGTGCTAGGAGTAGCAATCAGCCCCAGCATTTT
TRBV7-9	few	TRBJ2-3	NA	CASSWGQDTQYF	TGTGCCAGCAGCTGGGGTCAAGATACGCAGTATTTT
TRBV6-5	many	TRBJ1-1	NA	CASSYGQRTEAFF	TGTGCCAGCAGTTACGGGCAGCGCACTGAAGCTTTCTTT
TRBV12-3/TRBV12-4	NA	TRBJ1-3	NA	CASSPSSTGLRSAGNTIYF	TGTGCCAGCAGTCCCTCCTCAACGGGCCTCAGAAGCGCTGGAAACACCATATATTTT
TRBV7-2	many	TRBJ2-7	NA	CASSPLRGSYEQYF	TGTGCCAGCAGCCCCCTCCGGGGCTCCTACGAGCAGTACTTC
TRBV2	many	TRBJ1-1	NA	CASSEARVVIRPSAFF	TGTGCCAGCAGTGAAGCGCGGGTCGTCATACGCCCAAGTGCTTTCTTT
TRBV20-1	many	TRBJ2-3	NA	CSAPPLGLKADTQYF	TGCAGTGCTCCTCCCCTAGGACTTAAGGCAGATACGCAGTATTTT
TRBV27	few	TRBJ2-1	TRBD2	CASSSSGLAGRRNEQFF	TGTGCCAGCAGTTCTTCCGGACTAGCGGGACGTCGCAATGAGCAGTTCTTC
TRBV18	NA	TRBJ2-5	NA	CASSPGVPVETQYF	TGTGCCAGCTCACCAGGGGTACCCGTAGAGACCCAGTACTTC
TRBV6-1	many	TRBJ1-1	TRBD1	CASSEFTGGTEAFF	TGTGCCAGCAGTGAATTCACAGGGGGCACTGAAGCTTTCTTT
TRBV30	NA	TRBJ2-7	NA	CAWSGTVPYEQYF	TGTGCCTGGAGCGGGACCGTCCCCTACGAGCAGTACTTC
TRBV28	many	TRBJ1-4	NA	CASSSGGDNEKLFF	TGTGCCAGCTCCTCTGGTGGGGATAATGAAAAACTGTTTTTT
TRBV6-1	many	TRBJ1-5	TRBD1	CASSRGQKDWEYQPQHF	TGTGCCAGCAGCCGGGGACAGAAGGATTGGGAGTATCAGCCCCAGCATTTT
TRBV12-3/TRBV12-4	many	TRBJ2-3	NA	CASSPPAPDTQYF	TGTGCCAGCAGCCCACCGGCGCCAGATACGCAGTATTTT
TRBV6-2/TRBV6-3	few	TRBJ2-7	NA	CASSVRVAYEQYF	TGTGCCAGCAGTGTTAGGGTAGCCTACGAGCAGTACTTC
TRBV30	NA	TRBJ1-1	NA	CAWSTQGSFAEAFF	TGTGCCTGGAGTACACAGGGATCTTTCGCTGAAGCTTTCTTT
TRBV6-5	many	TRBJ2-7	TRBD1	CASSYGTASLEQYF	TGTGCCAGCAGTTACGGGACAGCCTCCCTAGAGCAGTACTTC
TRBV29-1	many	TRBJ2-7	TRBD1	CSVGRGQVSHEQYF	TGCAGCGTTGGTAGGGGACAGGTATCCCACGAGCAGTACTTC
TRBV24-1	few	TRBJ2-3	NA	CATSGWGPYTDTQYF	TGTGCCACCAGTGGCTGGGGCCCATACACAGATACGCAGTATTTT
TRBV30	many	TRBJ1-2	NA	CAWEWGDPHYGYTF	TGTGCCTGGGAATGGGGGGACCCTCACTATGGCTACACCTTC
TRBV10-3	many	TRBJ2-1	NA	CAIKAEGPHNEQFF	TGTGCCATCAAGGCTGAAGGACCACACAATGAGCAGTTCTTC
TRBV20-1	many	TRBJ2-4	NA	CSARDLRGGNIQYF	TGCAGTGCTAGAGATTTGCGAGGGGGAAACATTCAGTACTTC
TRBV12-3/TRBV12-4	NA	TRBJ1-3	NA	CASSQTGVPGNTIYF	TGTGCCAGCAGCCAGACAGGAGTCCCTGGAAACACCATATATTTT
TRBV11-2	many	TRBJ1-1	NA	CASSLVGRTEAFF	TGTGCCAGCAGCTTAGTTGGGCGCACTGAAGCTTTCTTT
TRBV10-3	NA	TRBJ2-7	NA	CAISEGLMGRVPYEQYF	TGTGCCATCAGTGAAGGCCTCATGGGCAGGGTACCCTACGAGCAGTACTTC
TRBV7-9	few	TRBJ2-2	TRBD2	CASSLGGRTTGELFF	TGTGCCAGCAGCTTGGGCGGGAGAACCACCGGGGAGCTGTTTTTT
TRBV4-1	NA	TRBJ1-1	NA	CASSQGKGRNTEAFF	TGCGCCAGCAGCCAAGGAAAGGGTAGGAACACTGAAGCTTTCTTT
TRBV25-1	NA	TRBJ2-7	NA	CASSELSFGGSSYEQYF	TGTGCCAGCAGTGAACTTAGTTTCGGCGGATCCTCCTACGAGCAGTACTTC
TRBV12-3/TRBV12-4	many	TRBJ2-3	TRBD2	CASSRGLAGGWDTQYF	TGTGCCAGCAGTCGAGGACTAGCGGGAGGTTGGGATACGCAGTATTTT
TRBV5-8	few	TRBJ1-4	TRBD1	CASSLGQGLTSTNEKLFF	TGTGCCAGCAGCCTGGGACAGGGGCTAACCTCAACTAATGAAAAACTGTTTTTT